The clone carrying this T cell receptor (beta chain) was detected only a few times. The data stem from a study of blood T cell repertoires in COVID-19. Study at large: PBMCs, B-cell-depleted T cells, or T cells were the source of the cDNA or gDNA that made up the material.

Per the original methods: Reference gene primers were amplified, and this amplification served to estimate nucleated cell counts. TCRdb keeps only in-frame clones here, not all; method: immunoSEQ multiplex PCR. The DNA gave D and trimming, while V, J and clone size come from that table. The sample includes roughly 100,000 clones, roughly 87% seen only once; the top ten take more than 5%. Germline V lookup: CDR1 KGHSY, CDR2 FQNENV. This CDR3 contains 15 residues. Trimming cost V 0 bases and J 2 bases, with 11 bases left between them. The sample comprised peripheral blood. The gene calls are TRBV16 and TRBJ2-7; a weak D match, TRBD1 (6 bases). This receptor was obtained from a human donor in a cohort sampled during active COVID-19. The CDR3 DNA reads as TGTGCCAGCAGCCAATCTGGACAGTATACCTACGAGCAGTACTTC. Translating gives CASSQSGQYTYEQYF. Full variable domain (remainder filled in from reference TRBV16 and TRBJ2-7): GEEVAQTPKHLVRGEGQKAKLYCAPIKGHSYVFWYQQVLKNEFKFLISFQNENVFDETGMPKERFSAKCLPNSPCSLEIQATKLEDSAVYFCASSQSGQYTYEQYFGPGTRLTVT.